This TCR beta chain is from a study of PD-L1 blockade in urothelial cancer. The table came from immunoSEQ multiplex PCR; TCRdb's copy has only in-frame clones and leaves some out. Of about 22,000 clones in the sample, about 93% were seen once. The time point here: peripheral blood 6 weeks after treatment start. The CDR3 sequence is 11 residues long. In germline, CDR1 is DFQATT, CDR2 SNEGSKA (reference sequence). Trimming took 3 bases from V and 10 from J, leaving 10 bases between them. The source of this sequence is a woman aged 55-70 years with urothelial cancer. Sequences were derived from PBMCs, sampled around atezolizumab (anti-PD-L1) treatment. The chain is built from TRBV20-1 and TRBJ2-1; D gene uncertain. In DNA form, the CDR3 reads TGCAGTGCTAGGGCCGTCGGGGAGCAGTTCTTC. Amino acids: CSARAVGEQFF.